This T cell receptor beta chain was sequenced during a study of control samples from healthy donors and cancer patients (dated by TCRdb to the early 2020s). Comment on this clone: Its antigen target is currently unknown. No per-base quality is available; no much larger clone lies one base away.

The CDR3 has 14 amino acids, counting the end cysteine and phenylalanine. The DNA shown is the 42-base CDR3, in frame from base 1. V drops 6 bases and J drops 5 bases, leaving 17 bases in between. Looking up the germline V gene (reference sequence) yields CDR1 GTSNPN and CDR2 SVGIG. The library relied on the immunoSEQ multiplex PCR assay. The source is immuneACCESS, and TCRdb retained only in-frame sequences with V and J called. Part of the clones is not carried over; for the studies checked, unresolved V genes explain less than half of this, and the remainder is unexplained. This sample comprises about 130,000 clones, approximately 90% of them detected only once. Of the sample, roughly 3.4% falls within the top ten clones.

The sequenced sample consisted of blood. This receptor was taken from a man in his fifties or sixties in good health. This receptor chain uses TRBV30 and TRBJ1-5; the D gene is perhaps TRBD1, from 5 matching bases. The base sequence is TGTGCCTGTTCAACCGGGACGGAAGATCAGCCCCAGCATTTT. Its protein product is CACSTGTEDQPQHF.